The T cell receptor (beta chain) under discussion was sequenced for a study of cytomegalovirus exposure and HLA in healthy donors. Looking at the study overall: HLA-typed donors contributed some 87 million unique TCRs, which were held in an early data release. Study-level points and caveats: A later analysis found most CMV-associated TCR beta chains apparently HLA-restricted.

This CDR3 region has 17 residues. Germline lookup yields CDR1 MGHRA and CDR2 YSYEKL. The ends lost 5 bases at V and 7 bases at J; junction bases unmatched: 10. The PCR contained 60 Vbeta and 13 Jbeta primers. Using immunoSEQ multiplex PCR, the repertoire was profiled, and TCRdb retains in-frame clones only, with some absent. The table includes around 160,000 clones, more than 60% detected once. Comments on this clone: Its antigen remains unidentified.

Sequencing was performed on PBMCs. The TCR sequence derives from a male donor in good health and CMV-seronegative. V and J are TRBV4-1 and TRBJ2-1; TRBD2 matches at 14 bases. The CDR3 DNA reads as TGCGCCAGCAGCGTAGGAAAGACTAGCGGGAGGGGGAATGAGCAGTTCTTC. Translating gives CASSVGKTSGRGNEQFF.